This TCR beta chain was identified in a study of cytomegalovirus exposure and HLA in healthy donors. A multiplex PCR was run with 60 Vbeta primers and 13 Jbeta primers. This table comes from immunoSEQ multiplex PCR, and its TCRdb copy is limited to in-frame clones, with some not included. Of more than 150,000 clones in the sample, around 80% were seen once. The CDR3 has 15 residues. Germline V CDR1 and CDR2: LGHNA, YSLEER. V dropped 2 bases and J dropped 6; count of bases not matched to a gene: 7. On this clone: Its specificity is unknown.

Overall study results and limits: Later on, analysis showed that most CMV-associated TCR beta chains appeared to be HLA-restricted. Reports state that TCR beta sequences accurately predicted most subjects' HLA-A and HLA-B alleles. Certain indistinguishable V segments, among them TRBV6-2 and TRBV6-3, were excluded.

V usage is TRBV4-3 and J usage is TRBJ2-7; 10 bases are a match to TRBD1. The TCR was taken from a man between 18 and 29 years old in good health and CMV-seronegative. Sequenced: PBMCs. Written as DNA, the CDR3 is TGCGCCAGCAGCCAAAAGCGGGACAGGGGACTCGAGCAGTACTTC. This codes for CASSQKRDRGLEQYF.